A single sample gave rise to the 8 T cell receptor beta chains below, sequenced in a study of monozygotic twins with inflammatory bowel disease. TCRdb reanalyzed the 5' RACE reads, giving one entry per CDR3 protein sequence and no DNA. The sample's table shows more than 300,000 distinct CDR3 sequences. Sequenced input: blood. These receptors all stem from a human donor with ulcerative colitis or Crohn's disease, or a healthy co-twin of an affected twin (not recorded which).

This sequence joins TRBV29-1 and TRBJ2-7; TCRdb returns TRBD1, unconfirmable since there is no DNA. Germline V gene data show CDR1 as SQVTM and CDR2 as ANQGSEA. CDR3 length: 13 amino acids. The CDR3 here is CSVGQGVVYEQYF.

The CDR3 here is CATSDGQGREGYTF. V and J are TRBV24-1 and TRBJ1-2; no DNA is available, so the TRBD1 call from TCRdb remains unchecked. CDR1 and CDR2 (germline): KGHDR, SFDVKD. The length of the CDR3 is 14 residues.

The chain combines TRBV29-1 with TRBJ2-5. The CDR3 spans 13 residues. Germline-derived CDR1 and CDR2 are SQVTM and ANQGSEA. The CDR3 protein is CSVEDHLQETQYF.

The chain employs TRBV20-1 and TRBJ2-5; TCRdb's D gene call, TRBD2, goes unchecked for lack of DNA. CDR1 DFQATT and CDR2 SNEGSKA come from the germline V gene (reference sequence). The CDR3 has 18 residues. The CDR3 loop reads CSARVGGSGGRYQETQYF.

The V gene is TRBV6-1, the J gene TRBJ2-3; the D call of TRBD2 rests on TCRdb alone, since no DNA is present to check it. The CDR3 covers 15 residues. Germline lookup yields CDR1 MNHNS and CDR2 SASEGT. CDR3 sequence reads: CASSGWVSHKDTQYF.

V gene TRBV6-5 combines with J gene TRBJ1-1. The CDR3 spans 15 residues. The V gene's germline CDR1 is MNHEY and CDR2 SVGAGI. The CDR3 sequence is CASSYSRGMDTEAFF.

V usage is TRBV12-3 or TRBV12-4 and J usage is TRBJ1-6; the TCRdb call, TRBD1, lacks DNA for checking. This CDR3 comprises 15 residues. The CDR3 is CASTEDSGRFSPLHF.

The chain uses TRBV15 and TRBJ2-3; TCRdb reports TRBD2, a call that lacks DNA to check it against. CDR1 and CDR2 from the germline V gene are LNHNV and YYDKDF (reference sequence). The CDR3 runs 16 residues. The CDR3 sequence: CATSSRLALRTDTQYF.